This TCR beta chain was observed in a study of naive and memory T cell subsets. Notes on this clonotype: Its antigen is not identified.

After the first PCR, alpha and beta chain libraries were processed separately. CD4 T cells were positively selected, then CD8 T cells from the CD4-negative fraction. CDR1 SGHVS and CDR2 FNYEAQ come from the germline V gene. Trimming took 5 bases from V and 4 from J; bases not matched to a gene: 6. The CDR3 length is 16 residues. Two oligonucleotides, mixed equimolar, formed the beta constant-region primer covering TRBC1 and TRBC2. The ligated cDNA underwent four PCR rounds using SP2 and nested alpha and beta constant-region primers. TCRdb re-called the UMI-ligation and nested PCR reads with MiXCR, one entry per CDR3 protein. The sample includes around 140,000 distinct CDR3 sequences, about 23% of them seen just once. Study-wide points: Especially in CD8 cells, naive repertoires contained a few larger clonotypes, possibly CD45RA-re-expressing memory cells. Clonotypes here are unpaired alpha or beta chain sequences. Over 95% of naive TCR sequences appeared only once after error correction, unlike memory subsets.

The sequencing input was naive CD4+ T cells from blood. The V and J genes are TRBV7-6 and TRBJ2-2, with 11 bases identical to TRBD2. The clonotype comes from a human donor in good health. CDR3 loop: CASSKTSGIATGELFF. Here the CDR3 DNA reads TGTGCCAGCAGCAAGACTAGCGGGATAGCCACCGGGGAGCTGTTTTTT.